This T cell receptor (beta chain) stems from a study of cytomegalovirus exposure and HLA in healthy donors. This clone was counted a single time. Its target is not known. The assay was immunoSEQ multiplex PCR, and TCRdb's table has in-frame clones only and misses some. The repertoire holds some 76,000 clones, with approximately 94% as singletons. Whole-study findings and limits: While the bulk of TCR sequences proved rare, some public TCRs turned up in many donors.

The CDR3 contains 16 residues. Germline V gene data show CDR1 as SGHDT and CDR2 as YYEEEE. Deletions cut 7 bases from V and 3 bases from J, with 22 bases between. The chain employs TRBV5-6 and TRBJ1-1; the D gene is possibly TRBD1 (6 bases). The material sequenced was PBMCs. The receptor was isolated from a woman under 30 in good health and CMV-seropositive. For the CDR3, the DNA is TGTGCCAGCTCATTACTTTCGACGGACAGCGACACTGAAGCTTTCTTT. Encoded protein: CASSLLSTDSDTEAFF.